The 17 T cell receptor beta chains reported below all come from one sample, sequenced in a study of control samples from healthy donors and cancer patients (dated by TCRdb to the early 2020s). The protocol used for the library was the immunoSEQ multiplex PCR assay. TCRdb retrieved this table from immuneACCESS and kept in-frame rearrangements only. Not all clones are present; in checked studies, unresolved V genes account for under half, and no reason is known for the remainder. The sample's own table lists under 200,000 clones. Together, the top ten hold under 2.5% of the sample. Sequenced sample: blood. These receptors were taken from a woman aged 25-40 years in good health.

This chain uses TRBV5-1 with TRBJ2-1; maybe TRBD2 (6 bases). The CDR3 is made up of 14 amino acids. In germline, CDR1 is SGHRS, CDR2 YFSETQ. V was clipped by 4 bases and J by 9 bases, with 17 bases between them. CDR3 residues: CASSPWEEEGEQFF. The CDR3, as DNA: TGCGCCAGCAGCCCTTGGGAGGAAGAGGGTGAGCAGTTCTTC. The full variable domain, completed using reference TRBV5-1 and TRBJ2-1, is KAGVTQTPRYLIKTRGQQVTLSCSPISGHRSVSWYQQTPGQGLQFLFEYFSETQRNKGNFPGRFSGRQFSNSRSEMNVSTLELGDSALYLCASSPWEEEGEQFFGPGTRLTVL.

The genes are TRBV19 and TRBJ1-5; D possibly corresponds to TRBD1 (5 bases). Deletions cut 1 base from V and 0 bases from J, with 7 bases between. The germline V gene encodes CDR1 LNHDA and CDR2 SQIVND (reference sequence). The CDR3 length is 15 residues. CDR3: CASSIGGISNQPQHF. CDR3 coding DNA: TGTGCCAGTAGTATAGGGGGGATTAGCAATCAGCCCCAGCATTTT.

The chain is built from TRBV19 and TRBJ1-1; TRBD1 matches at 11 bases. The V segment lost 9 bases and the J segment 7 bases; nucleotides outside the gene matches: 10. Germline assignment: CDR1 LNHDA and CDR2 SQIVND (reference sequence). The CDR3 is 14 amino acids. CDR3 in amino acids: CASHRTGGFGEAFF. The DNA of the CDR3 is TGTGCCAGCCACCGGACAGGGGGCTTTGGTGAAGCTTTCTTT.

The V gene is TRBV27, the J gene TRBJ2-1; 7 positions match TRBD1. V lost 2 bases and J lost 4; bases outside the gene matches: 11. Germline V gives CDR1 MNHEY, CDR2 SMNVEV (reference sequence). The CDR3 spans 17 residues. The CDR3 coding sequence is TGTGCCAGCAGTTTAAATTTTGACAGGGTGGGTTACAATGAGCAGTTCTTC. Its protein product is CASSLNFDRVGYNEQFF.

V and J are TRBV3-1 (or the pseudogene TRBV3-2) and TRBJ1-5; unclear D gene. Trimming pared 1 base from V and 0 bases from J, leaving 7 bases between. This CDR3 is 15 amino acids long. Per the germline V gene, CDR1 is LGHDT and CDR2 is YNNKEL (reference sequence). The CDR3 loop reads CASSQAGNSNQPQHF. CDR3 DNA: TGTGCCAGCAGCCAAGCGGGGAATAGCAATCAGCCCCAGCATTTT.

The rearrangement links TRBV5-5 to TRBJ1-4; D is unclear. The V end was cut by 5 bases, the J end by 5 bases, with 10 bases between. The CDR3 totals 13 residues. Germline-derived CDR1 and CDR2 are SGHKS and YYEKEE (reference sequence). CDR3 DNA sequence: TGTGCCAGCAGAAAAAACTGGAATGAAAAACTGTTTTTT. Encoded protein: CASRKNWNEKLFF.

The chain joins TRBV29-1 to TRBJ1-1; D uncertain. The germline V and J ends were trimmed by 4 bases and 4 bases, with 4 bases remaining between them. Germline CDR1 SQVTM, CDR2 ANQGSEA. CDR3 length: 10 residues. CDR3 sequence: CSVATTEAFF. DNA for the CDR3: TGCAGCGTTGCCACCACTGAAGCTTTCTTT.

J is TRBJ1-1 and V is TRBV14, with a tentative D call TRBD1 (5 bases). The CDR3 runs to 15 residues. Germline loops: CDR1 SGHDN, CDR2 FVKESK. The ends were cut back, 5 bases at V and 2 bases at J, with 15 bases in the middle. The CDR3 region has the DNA TGTGCCAGCAGCTACTGGGGGACGCGAAACACTGAAGCTTTCTTT. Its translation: CASSYWGTRNTEAFF.

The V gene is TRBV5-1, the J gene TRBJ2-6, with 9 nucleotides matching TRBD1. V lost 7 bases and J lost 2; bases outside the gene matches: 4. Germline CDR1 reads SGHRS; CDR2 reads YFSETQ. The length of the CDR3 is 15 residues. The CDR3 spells CASDRGFPGANVLTF. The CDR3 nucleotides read TGCGCCAGCGACAGGGGGTTCCCTGGGGCCAACGTCCTGACTTTC.

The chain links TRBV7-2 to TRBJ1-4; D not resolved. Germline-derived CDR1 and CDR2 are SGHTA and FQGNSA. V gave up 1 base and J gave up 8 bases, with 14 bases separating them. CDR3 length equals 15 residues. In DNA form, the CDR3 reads TGTGCCAGCAGCTTAGATATACGGGCCAAAGAAAAACTGTTTTTT. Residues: CASSLDIRAKEKLFF.

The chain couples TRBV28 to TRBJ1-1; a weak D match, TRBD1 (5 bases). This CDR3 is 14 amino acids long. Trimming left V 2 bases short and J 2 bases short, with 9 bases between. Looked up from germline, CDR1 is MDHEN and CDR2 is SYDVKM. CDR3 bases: TGTGCCAGCAGTTTAGGGGGGTCCAACACTGAAGCTTTCTTT. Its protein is CASSLGGSNTEAFF.

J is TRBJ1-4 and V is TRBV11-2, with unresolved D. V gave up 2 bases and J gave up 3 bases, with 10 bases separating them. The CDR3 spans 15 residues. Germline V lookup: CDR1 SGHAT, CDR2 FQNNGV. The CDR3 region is CASSLRWRANEKLFF. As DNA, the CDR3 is TGTGCCAGCAGCTTACGTTGGAGGGCTAATGAAAAACTGTTTTTT.

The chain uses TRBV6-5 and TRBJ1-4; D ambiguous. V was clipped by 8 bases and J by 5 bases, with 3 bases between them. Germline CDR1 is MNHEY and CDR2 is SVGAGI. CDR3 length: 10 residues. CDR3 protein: CASGNEKLFF. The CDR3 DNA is TGTGCCAGCGGGAATGAAAAACTGTTTTTT.

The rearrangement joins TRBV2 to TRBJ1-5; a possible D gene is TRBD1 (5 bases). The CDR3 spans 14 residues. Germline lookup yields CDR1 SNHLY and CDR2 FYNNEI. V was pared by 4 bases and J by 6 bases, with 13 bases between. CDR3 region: CASSAQDGTQPQHF. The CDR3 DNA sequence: TGTGCCAGCAGTGCACAGGATGGTACTCAGCCCCAGCATTTT.

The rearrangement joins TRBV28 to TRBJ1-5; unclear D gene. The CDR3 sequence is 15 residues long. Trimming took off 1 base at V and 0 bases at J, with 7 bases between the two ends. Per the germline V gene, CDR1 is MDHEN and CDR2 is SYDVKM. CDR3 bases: TGTGCCAGCAGTTTATTAGCAGATAGCAATCAGCCCCAGCATTTT. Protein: CASSLLADSNQPQHF. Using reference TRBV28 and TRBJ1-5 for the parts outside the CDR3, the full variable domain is DVKVTQSSRYLVKRTGEKVFLECVQDMDHENMFWYRQDPGLGLRLIYFSYDVKMKEKGDIPEGYSVSREKKERFSLILESASTNQTSMYLCASSLLADSNQPQHFGDGTRLSIL.

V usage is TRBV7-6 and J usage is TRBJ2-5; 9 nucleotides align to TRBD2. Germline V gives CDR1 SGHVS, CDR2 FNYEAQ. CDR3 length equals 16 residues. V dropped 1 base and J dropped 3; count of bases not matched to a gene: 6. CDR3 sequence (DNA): TGTGCCAGCAGCTTAGAAGGCGGGGGGGCCGAAGAGACCCAGTACTTC. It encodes CASSLEGGGAEETQYF.

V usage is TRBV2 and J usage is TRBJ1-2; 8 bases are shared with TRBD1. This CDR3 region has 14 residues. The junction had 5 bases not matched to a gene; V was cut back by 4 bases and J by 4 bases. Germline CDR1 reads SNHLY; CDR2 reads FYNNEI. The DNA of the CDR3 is TGTGCCAGCAGTGTTACAGGGGGGGCCTATGGCTACACCTTC. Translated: CASSVTGGAYGYTF.